Following are 6 T cell receptor beta chains from one sample sequenced in a study of OX40 agonist ivuxolimab in advanced cancers. Produced via immunoSEQ multiplex PCR; TCRdb's table is partial and in-frame only. The table records 30,000 to 45,000 clones, over 70% of them present only once. Specimen: CD4+ or CD8+ T cells sorted from blood, collected in a trial of the OX40 agonist ivuxolimab. All receptors come from an adult with an advanced solid tumor such as melanoma, head and neck, liver or kidney cancer.

This chain connects TRBV4-1 to TRBJ1-1; the D is unclear. Germline V gives CDR1 MGHRA, CDR2 YSYEKL. The CDR3 has 15 residues. With 2 bases removed from V and 1 base from J, the gap between germline ends came to 11 bases. CDR3 residues: CASSQHPHRNTEAFF. The CDR3 DNA is TGCGCCAGCAGCCAACATCCACACCGGAACACTGAAGCTTTCTTT.

The gene calls are TRBV19 and TRBJ1-3, with a tentative D call TRBD1 (6 bases). V was clipped by 3 bases and J by 4 bases, with 10 bases between them. CDR1 is LNHDA, CDR2 SQIVND, per germline (reference sequence). This CDR3 region has 14 residues. Written as DNA, the CDR3 is TGTGCCAGTAGTATCCGGGGGCTCGGAAACACCATATATTTT. Translation gives CASSIRGLGNTIYF.

The chain is built from TRBV11-2 and TRBJ1-2, with 9 bases matching TRBD1. Germline V gene data show CDR1 as SGHAT and CDR2 as FQNNGV. This CDR3 is 15 amino acids long. V lost 5 bases to trimming and J lost 2 bases; unmatched junction nucleotides: 6. The chain's CDR3 is CASSRTGTGNYGYTF. The CDR3 DNA reads TGTGCCAGCAGCAGAACCGGGACAGGGAACTATGGCTACACCTTC.

This clone was detected only a few times. The chain links TRBV19 to TRBJ1-1, with TRBD1 matching 10 bases. The J segment lost 3 bases and the V segment lost 3 bases, leaving 10 bases of the junction unmatched. Per germline, CDR1 LNHDA and CDR2 SQIVND (reference sequence). The CDR3 covers 17 residues. The CDR3 bases are TGTGCCAGTAGTATGGGGACAGGGGCCCCATTGGACACTGAAGCTTTCTTT. Amino acids: CASSMGTGAPLDTEAFF.

The V call is TRBV7-2, the J call TRBJ2-5; no clear D. Trimming pared 1 base from V and 5 bases from J, leaving 5 bases between. The CDR3 extends over 12 amino acids. Germline V CDR1 and CDR2: SGHTA, FQGNSA. CDR3 loop: CASSLVGETQYF. As DNA, the CDR3 is TGTGCCAGCAGCTTAGTGGGGGAGACCCAGTACTTC.

The sample holds a few counts of this clone. This chain joins TRBV25-1 and TRBJ2-1; D tentatively reads TRBD1 or TRBD2 (6 bases each). The ends were cut back, 8 bases at V and 3 bases at J, with 11 bases in the middle. CDR1 and CDR2 (germline): MGHDK, SYGVNS. The CDR3 length is 13 residues. The CDR3 nucleotides are TGTGCCAGCGCAAAGGGGGGCTACAATGAGCAGTTCTTC. Translated, it gives CASAKGGYNEQFF.